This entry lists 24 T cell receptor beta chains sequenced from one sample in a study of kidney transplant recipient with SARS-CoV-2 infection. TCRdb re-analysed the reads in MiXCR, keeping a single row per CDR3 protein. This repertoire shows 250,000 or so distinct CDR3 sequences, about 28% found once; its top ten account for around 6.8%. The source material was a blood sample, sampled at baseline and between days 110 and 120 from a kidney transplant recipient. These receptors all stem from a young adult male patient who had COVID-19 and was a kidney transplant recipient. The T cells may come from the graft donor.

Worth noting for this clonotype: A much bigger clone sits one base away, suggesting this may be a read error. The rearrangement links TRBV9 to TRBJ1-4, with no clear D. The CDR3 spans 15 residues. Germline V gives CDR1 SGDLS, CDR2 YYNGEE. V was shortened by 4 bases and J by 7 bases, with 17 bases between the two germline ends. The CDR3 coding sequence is TGTGCCAGCAGCCTCAGTGGAGGAGTTGGTGAAAAACTGTTTTTT. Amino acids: CASSLSGGVGEKLFF.

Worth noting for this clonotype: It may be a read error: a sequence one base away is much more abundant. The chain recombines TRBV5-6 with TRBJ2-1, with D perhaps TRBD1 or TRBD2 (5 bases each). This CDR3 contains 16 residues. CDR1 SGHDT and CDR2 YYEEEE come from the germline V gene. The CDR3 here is CASSLAGTSSYNEQLF. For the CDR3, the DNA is TGTGCCAGCAGCTTGGCCGGGACCTCTTCCTACAATGAGCAGCTCTTC.

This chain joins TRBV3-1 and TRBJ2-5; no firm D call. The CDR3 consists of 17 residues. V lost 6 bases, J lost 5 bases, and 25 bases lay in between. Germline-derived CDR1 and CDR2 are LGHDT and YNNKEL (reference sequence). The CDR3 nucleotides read TGTGCCAGCAGGAAGGCATCTCCCATTTCTTTCTCTGAGACCCAGTACTTC. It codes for CASRKASPISFSETQYF.

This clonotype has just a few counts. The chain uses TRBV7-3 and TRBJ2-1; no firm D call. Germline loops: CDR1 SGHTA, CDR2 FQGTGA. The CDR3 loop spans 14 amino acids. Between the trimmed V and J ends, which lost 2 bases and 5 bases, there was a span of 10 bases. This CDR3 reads CASSLAGKHNEQFF. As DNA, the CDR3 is TGTGCCAGCAGCTTAGCAGGAAAACACAATGAGCAGTTCTTC.

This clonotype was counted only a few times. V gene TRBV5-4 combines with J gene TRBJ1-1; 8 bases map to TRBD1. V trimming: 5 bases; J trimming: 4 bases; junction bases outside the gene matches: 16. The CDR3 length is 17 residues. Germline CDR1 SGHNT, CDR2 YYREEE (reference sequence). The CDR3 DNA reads TGTGCCAGCAGTTCTTCCGGGACAGGCCTTTACCGCACTGAAGCTTTCTTT. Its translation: CASSSSGTGLYRTEAFF.

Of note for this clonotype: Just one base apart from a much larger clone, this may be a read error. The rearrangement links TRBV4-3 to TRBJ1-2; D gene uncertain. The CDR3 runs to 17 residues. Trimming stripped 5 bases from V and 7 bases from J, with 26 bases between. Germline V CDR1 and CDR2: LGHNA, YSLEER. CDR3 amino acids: CASSVQIGRRKTCGYTF. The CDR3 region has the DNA TGCGCCAGCAGCGTTCAGATAGGACGTCGAAAGACCTGTGGCTACACCTTC.

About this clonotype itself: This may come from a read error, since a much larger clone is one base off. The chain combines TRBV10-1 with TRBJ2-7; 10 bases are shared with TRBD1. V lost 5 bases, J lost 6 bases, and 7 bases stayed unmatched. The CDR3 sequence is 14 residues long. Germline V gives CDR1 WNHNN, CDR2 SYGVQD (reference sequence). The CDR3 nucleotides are TGCGCCAGCAGTTCGTGGGACAGGGGCTGCGAGCAGTACTTC. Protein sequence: CASSSWDRGCEQYF.

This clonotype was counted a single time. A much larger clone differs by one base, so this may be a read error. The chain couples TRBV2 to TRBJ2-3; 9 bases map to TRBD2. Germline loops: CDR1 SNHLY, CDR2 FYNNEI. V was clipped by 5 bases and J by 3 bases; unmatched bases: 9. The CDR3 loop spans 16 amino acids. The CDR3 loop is CASSIRLAEATDTQYF. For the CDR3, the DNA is TGTGCCAGCAGTATTCGACTAGCGGAAGCGACAGATACGCAGTATTTT.

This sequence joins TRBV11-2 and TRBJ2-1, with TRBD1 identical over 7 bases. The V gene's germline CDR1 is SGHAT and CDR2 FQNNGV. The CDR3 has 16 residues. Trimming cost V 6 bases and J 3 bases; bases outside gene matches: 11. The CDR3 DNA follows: TGTGCCAGCAGTCAAACGGTCGGGACAGTCTACAATGAGCAGTTCTTC. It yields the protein CASSQTVGTVYNEQFF.

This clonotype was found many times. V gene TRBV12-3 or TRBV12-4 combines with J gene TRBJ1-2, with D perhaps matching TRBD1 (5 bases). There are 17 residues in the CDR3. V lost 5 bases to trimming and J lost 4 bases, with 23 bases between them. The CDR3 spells CASSLNDSFRKTYGYTF. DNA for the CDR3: TGTGCCAGCAGTCTAAATGACAGCTTCCGAAAGACCTATGGCTACACCTTC.

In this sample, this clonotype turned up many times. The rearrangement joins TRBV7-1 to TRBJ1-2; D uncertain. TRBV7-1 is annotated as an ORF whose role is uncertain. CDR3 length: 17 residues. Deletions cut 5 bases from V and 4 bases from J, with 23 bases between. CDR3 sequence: CASSRPLHEGKTYGYTF. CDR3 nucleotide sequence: TGTGCCAGCAGCAGGCCTCTTCACGAGGGAAAGACCTATGGCTACACCTTC.

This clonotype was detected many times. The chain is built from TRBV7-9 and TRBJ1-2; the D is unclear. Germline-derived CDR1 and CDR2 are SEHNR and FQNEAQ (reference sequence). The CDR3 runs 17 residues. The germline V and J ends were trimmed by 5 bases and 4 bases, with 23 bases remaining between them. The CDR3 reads CASSIWSYHGKTYGYTF. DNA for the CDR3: TGTGCCAGCAGCATCTGGTCATACCATGGAAAGACCTATGGCTACACCTTC.

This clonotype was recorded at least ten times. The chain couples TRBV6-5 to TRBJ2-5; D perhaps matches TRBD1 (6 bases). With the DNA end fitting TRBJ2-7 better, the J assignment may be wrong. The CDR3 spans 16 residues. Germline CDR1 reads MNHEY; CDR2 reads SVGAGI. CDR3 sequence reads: CASKQGNKLLGYEQYF. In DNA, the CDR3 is TGTGCCAGCAAACAGGGAAATAAACTCTTGGGCTACGAGCAGTACTTC.

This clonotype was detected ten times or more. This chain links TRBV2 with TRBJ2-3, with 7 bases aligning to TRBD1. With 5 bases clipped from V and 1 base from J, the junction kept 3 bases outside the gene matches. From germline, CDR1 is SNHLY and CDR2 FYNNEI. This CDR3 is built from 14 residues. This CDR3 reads CASSPQGRTDTQYF. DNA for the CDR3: TGTGCCAGCAGTCCACAGGGGCGCACAGATACGCAGTATTTT.

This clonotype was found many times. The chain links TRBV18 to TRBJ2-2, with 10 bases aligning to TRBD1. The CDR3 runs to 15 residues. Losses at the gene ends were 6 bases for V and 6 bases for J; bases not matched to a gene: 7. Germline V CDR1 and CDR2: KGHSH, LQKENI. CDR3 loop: CASSAGQGMSGELFF. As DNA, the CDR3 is TGTGCCAGCTCGGCGGGACAGGGGATGTCCGGGGAGCTGTTTTTT.

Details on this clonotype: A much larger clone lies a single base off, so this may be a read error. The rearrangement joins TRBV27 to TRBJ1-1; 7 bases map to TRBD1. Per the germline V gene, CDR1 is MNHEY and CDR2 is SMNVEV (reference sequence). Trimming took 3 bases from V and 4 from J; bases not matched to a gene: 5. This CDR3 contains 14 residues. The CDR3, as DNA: TGTGCCAGCAGTTTTCTCAGGGGGACCACTGAAGCTTTCTTT. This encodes CASSFLRGTTEAFF.

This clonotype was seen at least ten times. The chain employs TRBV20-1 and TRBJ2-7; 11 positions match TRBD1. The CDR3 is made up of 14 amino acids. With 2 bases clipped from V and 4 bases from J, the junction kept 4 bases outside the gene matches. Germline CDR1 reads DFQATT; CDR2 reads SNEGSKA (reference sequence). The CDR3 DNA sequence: TGCAGTGCTAGACGCCGGGACAGGGGGTACGAGCAGTACTTC. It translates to CSARRRDRGYEQYF.

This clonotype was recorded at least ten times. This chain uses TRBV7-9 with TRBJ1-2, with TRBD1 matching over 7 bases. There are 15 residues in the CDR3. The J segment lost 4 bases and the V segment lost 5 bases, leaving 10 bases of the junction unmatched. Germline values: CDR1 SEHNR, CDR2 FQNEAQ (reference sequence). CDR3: CASSQRDSAFYGYTF. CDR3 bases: TGTGCCAGCAGCCAGCGGGACAGCGCATTCTATGGCTACACCTTC.

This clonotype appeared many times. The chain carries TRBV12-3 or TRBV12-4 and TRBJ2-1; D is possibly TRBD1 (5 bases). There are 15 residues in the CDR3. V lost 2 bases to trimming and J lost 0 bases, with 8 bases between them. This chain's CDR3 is CASSLQRGSYNEQFF. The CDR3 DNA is TGTGCCAGCAGTTTACAAAGGGGCTCCTACAATGAGCAGTTCTTC.

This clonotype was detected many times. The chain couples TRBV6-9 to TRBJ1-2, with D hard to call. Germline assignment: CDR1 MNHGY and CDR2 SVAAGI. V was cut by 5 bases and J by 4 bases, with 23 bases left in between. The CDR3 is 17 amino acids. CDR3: CASSDVEPYGKTYGYTF. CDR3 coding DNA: TGTGCCAGCAGTGATGTGGAGCCTTACGGAAAGACCTATGGCTACACCTTC.

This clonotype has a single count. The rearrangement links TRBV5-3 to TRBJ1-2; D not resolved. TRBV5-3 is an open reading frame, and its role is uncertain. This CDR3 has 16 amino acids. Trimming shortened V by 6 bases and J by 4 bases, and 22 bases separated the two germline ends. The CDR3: CARIIEVVRETYGYTF. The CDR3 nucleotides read TGTGCCAGAATAATAGAAGTGGTGAGAGAGACCTATGGCTACACCTTC.

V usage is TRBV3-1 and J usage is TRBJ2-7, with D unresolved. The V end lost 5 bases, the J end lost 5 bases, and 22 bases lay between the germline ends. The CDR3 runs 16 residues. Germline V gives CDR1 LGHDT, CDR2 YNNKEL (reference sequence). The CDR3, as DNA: TGTGCCAGCAGCAGCTTTTCCCATGTCGTGGTAGACGAGCAGTACTTC. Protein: CASSSFSHVVVDEQYF.

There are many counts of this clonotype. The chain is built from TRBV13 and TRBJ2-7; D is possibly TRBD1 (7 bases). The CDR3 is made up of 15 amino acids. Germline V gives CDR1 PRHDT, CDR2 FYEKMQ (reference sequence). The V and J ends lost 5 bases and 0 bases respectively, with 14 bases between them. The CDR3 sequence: CASSPRQGGSYEQYF. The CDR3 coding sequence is TGTGCCAGCAGCCCCCGGCAGGGGGGCTCCTACGAGCAGTACTTC.

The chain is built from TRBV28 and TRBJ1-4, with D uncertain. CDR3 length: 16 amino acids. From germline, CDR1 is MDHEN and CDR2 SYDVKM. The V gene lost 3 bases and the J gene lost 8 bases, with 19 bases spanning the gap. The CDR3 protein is CASSFRTALIVEKLFF. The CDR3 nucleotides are TGTGCCAGCAGTTTCCGAACGGCCCTTATCGTAGAAAAACTGTTTTTT.